This T cell receptor (beta chain) was recorded in a study of T-cell memory formation after mild COVID-19. TCRdb processed the 5' RACE reads anew with MiXCR; each CDR3 protein has one entry. Seen here are 550,000 to 650,000 distinct CDR3 sequences, around 16% observed once, and the top ten hold around 7.8%. The ends were cut back, 1 base at V and 7 bases at J, with 4 bases in the middle. From germline, CDR1 is LGHDT and CDR2 YNNKEL (reference sequence). This CDR3 is built from 11 residues. This TCR was sampled from an adult woman who had mild COVID-19 (a few samples of this study predate the infection). Cell type and time point are not known. The gene calls are TRBV3-1 and TRBJ1-2, with D uncertain. The material sequenced was PBMCs or a T cell subset sorted from them (not recorded which). CDR3 loop: CASSQATGYTF. CDR3 DNA: TGTGCCAGCAGCCAAGCGACTGGCTACACCTTC. Full variable domain (outside the CDR3, taken from reference TRBV3-1 and TRBJ1-2): DTAVSQTPKYLVTQMGNDKSIKCEQNLGHDTMYWYKQDSKKFLKIMFSYNNKELIINETVPNRFSPKSPDKAHLNLHINSLELGDSAVYFCASSQATGYTFGSGTRLTVV.